These 12 T cell receptor beta chains share one sample of origin, sequenced in a study of blood T cell repertoires in COVID-19. The method was immunoSEQ multiplex PCR; TCRdb's version includes in-frame clones alone and lacks a portion of them. The table has some 66,000 clones, around 90% seen once. Specimen: peripheral blood. These receptors were taken from a human donor with active COVID-19. The donor label of this sample is uncertain.

V and J are TRBV2 and TRBJ2-5; TRBD1 agrees at 8 bases. With 8 bases clipped from V and 1 base from J, the junction kept 9 bases outside the gene matches. The CDR3 extends over 15 amino acids. The germline V gene encodes CDR1 SNHLY and CDR2 FYNNEI. In DNA form, the CDR3 reads TGTGCCAGCGCTGCCGGGACAGGCCTCCAAGAGACCCAGTACTTC. Protein sequence: CASAAGTGLQETQYF.

J is TRBJ2-3 and V is TRBV29-1; 14 bases align to TRBD2. The CDR3 length is 14 residues. Germline loops: CDR1 SQVTM, CDR2 ANQGSEA. Losses at the gene ends were 8 bases for V and 4 bases for J; bases not matched to a gene: 5. The CDR3 is CSSGLAGVADTQYF. CDR3 sequence (DNA): TGCAGCTCGGGACTAGCGGGAGTAGCAGATACGCAGTATTTT.

Details on this clone: A read error may produce the germline difference seen at one junction end. The rearrangement joins TRBV5-4 to TRBJ2-3; D ambiguous. The CDR3 sequence is 14 residues long. In germline, CDR1 is SGHNT, CDR2 YYREEE (reference sequence). The CDR3 DNA is TGTGCCAGCAGCTTGCAGGTCCCCCCAGACACGCAGTATTTT. Amino acids: CASSLQVPPDTQYF. The whole variable domain, filled in from reference TRBV5-4 and TRBJ2-3, reads ETGVTQSPTHLIKTRGQQVTLRCSSQSGHNTVSWYQQALGQGPQFIFQYYREEENGRGNFPPRFSGLQFPNYSSELNVNALELDDSALYLCASSLQVPPDTQYFGPGTRLTVL.

The chain links TRBV25-1 to TRBJ2-1; 7 nucleotides match TRBD1. The CDR3 covers 11 residues. Germline values: CDR1 MGHDK, CDR2 SYGVNS. J lost 5 bases, V lost 10 bases, and 2 bases had no gene match. This chain's CDR3 is CATGTDNEQFF. DNA for the CDR3: TGTGCCACCGGGACAGACAATGAGCAGTTCTTC.

The CDR3 reads CASSIGAGGTGELFF. In DNA form, the CDR3 reads TGTGCCAGTAGTATCGGAGCGGGAGGCACCGGGGAGCTGTTTTTT. V usage is TRBV19 and J usage is TRBJ2-2, with 9 nucleotides matching TRBD2. There are 15 residues in the CDR3. V shed 3 bases and J 4 bases; nucleotides not matched to a gene: 3. The germline gives CDR1 LNHDA, CDR2 SQIVND (reference sequence).

The chain recombines TRBV15 with TRBJ2-5, with 12 nucleotides matching TRBD1. Losses at the gene ends were 5 bases for V and 5 bases for J; bases not matched to a gene: 9. Germline V CDR1 and CDR2: LNHNV, YYDKDF (reference sequence). This CDR3 spans 16 amino acids. The CDR3 loop reads CATSGSGTGGLETQYF. The CDR3 DNA follows: TGTGCCACCAGCGGCTCCGGGACAGGGGGCTTGGAGACCCAGTACTTC.

The chain recombines TRBV5-1 with TRBJ1-6; 10 bases align to TRBD1. CDR1 is SGHRS, CDR2 YFSETQ, per germline. The ends lost 0 bases at V and 4 bases at J; junction bases unmatched: 1. This CDR3 has 16 residues. Here the CDR3 reads CASSLGQGAYNSPLHF. Here the CDR3 DNA reads TGCGCCAGCAGCTTGGGACAGGGGGCTTATAATTCACCCCTCCACTTT.

The V call is TRBV28, the J call TRBJ2-7; possibly TRBD1 for D (6 bases). V shed 2 bases and J shed 2 bases, with 13 bases lying between them. CDR1 MDHEN and CDR2 SYDVKM come from the germline V gene. This CDR3 has 15 residues. CDR3 nucleotides: TGTGCCAGCAGTTTACCAGGGGACCCCACCTACGAGCAGTACTTC. This sequence encodes CASSLPGDPTYEQYF. Full variable domain (outside the CDR3, taken from reference TRBV28 and TRBJ2-7): DVKVTQSSRYLVKRTGEKVFLECVQDMDHENMFWYRQDPGLGLRLIYFSYDVKMKEKGDIPEGYSVSREKKERFSLILESASTNQTSMYLCASSLPGDPTYEQYFGPGTRLTVT.

This clone was picked up a small number of times. The chain carries TRBV6-2 or TRBV6-3 and TRBJ1-2, with 12 positions matching TRBD1. CDR3 length equals 19 residues. The junction had 12 bases not matched to a gene; V was cut back by 4 bases and J by 0 bases. CDR1 MNHEY and CDR2 SVGEGT come from the germline V gene. The CDR3 DNA is TGTGCCAGCAGTTCCCTCCCCGGGACAGGGGGCGCGACTAACTATGGCTACACCTTC. Translated: CASSSLPGTGGATNYGYTF.

Comment on this clone: This CDR3 is also generated by other DNA sequences in the sample. This rearrangement joins TRBV6-5 to TRBJ2-7; 9 bases are shared with TRBD1. Per germline, CDR1 MNHEY and CDR2 SVGAGI. This CDR3 comprises 15 residues. After removal of 2 bases from V and 2 bases from J, the junction contained 4 bases not matched to a gene. This CDR3 reads CASSYRGQGTYEQYF. CDR3 bases: TGTGCCAGCAGTTACCGGGGACAGGGAACCTACGAGCAGTACTTC.

This clone is a singleton in its sample. The chain joins TRBV24-1 to TRBJ2-5; no clear D gene. The CDR3 has 14 amino acids. Trimming removed 2 bases from V and 1 base from J, with 7 bases in between. Germline V gene sequence: CDR1 KGHDR, CDR2 SFDVKD. The CDR3 DNA reads as TGTGCCACCAGTGATTCCGACTTCCAAGAGACCCAGTACTTC. Translated, it gives CATSDSDFQETQYF.

The chain uses TRBV30 and TRBJ1-5; D perhaps matches TRBD1 (6 bases). The CDR3 length is 14 residues. CDR1 is GTSNPN, CDR2 SVGIG, per germline (reference sequence). V lost 0 bases to trimming and J lost 1 base, with 7 bases between them. Here the CDR3 DNA reads TGTGCCTGGAGTGTTGGGACAAGCAATCAGCCCCAGCATTTT. This gives the protein CAWSVGTSNQPQHF.